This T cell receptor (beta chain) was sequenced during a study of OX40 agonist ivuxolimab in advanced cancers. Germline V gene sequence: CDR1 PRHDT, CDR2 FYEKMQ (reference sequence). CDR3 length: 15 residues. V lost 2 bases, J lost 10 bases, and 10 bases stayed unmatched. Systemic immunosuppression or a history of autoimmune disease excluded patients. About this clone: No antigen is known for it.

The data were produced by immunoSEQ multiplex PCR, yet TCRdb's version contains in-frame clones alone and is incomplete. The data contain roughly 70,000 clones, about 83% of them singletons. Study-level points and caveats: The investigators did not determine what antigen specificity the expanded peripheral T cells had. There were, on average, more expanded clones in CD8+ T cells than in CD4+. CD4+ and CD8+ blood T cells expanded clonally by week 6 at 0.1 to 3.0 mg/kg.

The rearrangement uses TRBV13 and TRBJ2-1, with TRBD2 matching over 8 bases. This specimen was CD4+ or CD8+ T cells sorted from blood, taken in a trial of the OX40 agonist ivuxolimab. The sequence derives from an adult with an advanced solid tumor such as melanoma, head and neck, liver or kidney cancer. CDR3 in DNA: TGTGCCAGCAGCTTACGGGGCGGGAGGTTCGAGGAGCAGTTCTTC. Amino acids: CASSLRGGRFEEQFF.